This T cell receptor beta chain was recovered during a study of CD8 T cell repertoires and HIV-1 epitope variants (TCRdb year 2020). Broadly, across the study: T cells were stimulated in separate culture wells with each of twenty-five peptides representing autologous and known Gag and Nef epitope variants. A CMV, EBV and flu peptide pool, the Ebola AY9 epitope as negative control, and a no-peptide well were included as control conditions. Tested epitopes included three Gag epitope families and Nef HW9 and YT9. Using the EasySep Human T Cell Enrichment Kit, T cells were enriched and then co-cultured with an equal number of autologous T cell-negative cells acting as antigen-presenting cells. Cultures were maintained for 9 to 11 days in IMDM with gentamicin, and half-media changes adding IL-2, IL-7 and IL-15 were performed on days 3 and 7. An aliquot of 1M T cells was saved as an uncultured baseline condition, separate from the 83 T cell cultures. A total of some 83 T cell cultures were run, with each culture condition done in triplicate except for one peptide, which was done in duplicate.

Reading from cysteine to phenylalanine, the CDR3 counts 15 amino acids. This entry keeps only the CDR3 DNA: 45 bases, framed from base 1. CDR1 and CDR2 were assigned from the germline V gene (reference sequence) as GTSNPN and SVGIG. The germline V end is reduced by 5 bases and the J end by 6 bases; junction bases left unmatched: 8. The EasySep Human CD8+ T Cell Enrichment Kit was used on day 10 to isolate CD8+ T cells from every culture. Concerning this clone: Its antigen is not yet known. The input lacks base qualities; no much larger clone sits a single base away.

Sequencing of TCR beta CDR3 regions was done on the immunoSEQ platform at survey depth. The QIAamp DNA micro kit was used to extract genomic DNA from every cultured and uncultured CD8+ T cell population. The paper's data handling went like this. Samples with fewer than 5,000 productive reads were excluded, which removed about 6.5% of the roughly 75 HIV peptide-stimulated cultures. Sequences were trimmed to CDR3 by a MANAFEST web app, and nonproductive sequences, CDR3s under 5 amino acids, and sequences not starting with C or ending with F/W were removed. Antigen-specific clonotypes had to expand in at least 2 of 3 replicates versus no-peptide control at FDR 0.01, only within one epitope family. A specific clonotype also had to show a frequency at least fivefold higher than in wells stimulated with peptides from other epitope families. The source is immuneACCESS, and TCRdb retained only in-frame sequences with V and J called. Part of the clones is not carried over; for the studies checked, unresolved V genes explain less than half of this, and the remainder is unexplained. V and J calls and clone size follow that table, whereas D and trimming were derived from the DNA. This sample lists approximately 5,000 clones; 65% to 75% were detected once. The ten largest account for approximately 40% of the sample.

Points the paper makes about the study in general: Roughly 10 antigen-specific TCR beta clonotypes were identified, of which more than five appeared to be cross-reactive for autologous or known escape epitope variants. The assay identified only TCR beta chains and indicated proliferation to antigen, not T cell function or cytokine profile. Roughly five clonotypes recognized the Nef KF9 family and one clonotype recognized the HW9 family, while no responses to the TAALDMSHF plasma variant were seen.

The rearranged segments are TRBV30 and TRBJ2-1; TRBD1 agrees with 12 junctional bases. This receptor was taken from a male donor with HIV. Sequenced sample: cultured CD8+ T cells derived from PBMCs. The encoded CDR3 is CAWEIGTGGINEQFF. Here is the DNA: TGTGCCTGGGAGATTGGGACAGGGGGCATCAATGAGCAGTTCTTC.